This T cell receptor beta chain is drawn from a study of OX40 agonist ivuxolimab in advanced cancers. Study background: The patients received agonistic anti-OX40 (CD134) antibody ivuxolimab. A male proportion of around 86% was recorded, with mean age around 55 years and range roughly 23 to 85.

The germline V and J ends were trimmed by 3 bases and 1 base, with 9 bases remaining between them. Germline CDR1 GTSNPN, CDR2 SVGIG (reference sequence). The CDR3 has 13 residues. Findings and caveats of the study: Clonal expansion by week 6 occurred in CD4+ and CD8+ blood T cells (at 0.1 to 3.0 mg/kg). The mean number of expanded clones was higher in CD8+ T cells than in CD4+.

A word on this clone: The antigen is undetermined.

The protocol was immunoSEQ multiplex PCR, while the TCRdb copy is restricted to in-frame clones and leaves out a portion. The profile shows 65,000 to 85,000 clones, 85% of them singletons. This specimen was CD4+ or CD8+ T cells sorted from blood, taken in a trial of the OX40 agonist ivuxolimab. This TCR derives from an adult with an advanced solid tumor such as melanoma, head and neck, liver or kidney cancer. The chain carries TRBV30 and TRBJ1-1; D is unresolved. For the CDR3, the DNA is TGTGCCTGGAGGGACTCAGGGAACACTGAAGCTTTCTTT. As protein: CAWRDSGNTEAFF.